Below, 21 T cell receptor delta chains from the same sample are listed, as sequenced in a study of gamma-delta T cells after stem cell transplantation. TCRdb re-processed the RT-PCR reads using CATT. The repertoire holds about 2,500 delta-chain clones, with approximately 3.1% as singletons. What was sequenced was gamma-delta T cells. The receptors originated from a human donor. It is not recorded whose cells these are; they may come from a transplant donor.

This clone has only a few counts. The amino acid sequence in TCRdb belongs to a much larger clone and departs from this DNA's translation at residue 11, likely a sequencing read error; the sequence shown is translated from the DNA. V and J are TRDV2 and TRDJ1; TRDD3 matches 9 bases. The CDR3 runs 16 residues. J gave up 4 bases and V 2 bases, and 10 bases lay outside the gene matches. The V gene's germline CDR1 is GEAIGNYY and CDR2 EKD. CDR3 protein: CACDILGDHFIDKLIF. The CDR3 coding sequence is TGTGCCTGTGACATACTGGGGGACCATTTCATCGATAAACTCATCTTT.

This clone was detected a few times. The protein TCRdb gives is from a much larger clone and does not agree with this DNA's translation at residue 11, likely a read error; the protein shown here comes from the DNA. This chain connects TRDV2 to TRDJ1, with 7 bases matching TRDD3. CDR3 size: 18 residues. The V and J ends lost 0 bases and 0 bases, in that order; junction bases with no gene match: 12. Germline-derived CDR1 and CDR2 are GEAIGNYY and EKD. The CDR3 spells CACDTVATGDLYTDKLIF. The CDR3 bases are TGTGCCTGTGACACCGTAGCAACTGGGGACCTGTACACCGATAAACTCATCTTT.

Concerning this clone: The protein given by TCRdb reflects a much larger clone and differs at residue 17 from this DNA's translation, likely from a read error; the protein shown is the DNA's translation. The CDR3 region is CAAAGGYGETYMVTDKHIF. The DNA for the CDR3 is TGTGCCGCGGCGGGGGGTTACGGGGAGACGTACATGGTAACCGATAAACACATCTTT. This rearrangement joins TRDV3 to TRDJ1; D may be TRDD3 (5 bases). The germline gives CDR1 TVYSNPD, CDR2 GDNSRS (reference sequence). The CDR3 is 19 residues long.

Judged by abundance, this clone is medium-sized. Other DNA variants within this sample encode the same CDR3. V gene TRDV2 combines with J gene TRDJ3, with TRDD3 matching over 8 bases. CDR3 length: 20 residues. Per the germline V gene, CDR1 is GEAIGNYY and CDR2 is EKD. The V segment lost 0 bases and the J segment 0 bases; nucleotides outside the gene matches: 9. CDR3 coding DNA: TGTGCCTGTGACACCTGGGCTGGGGGACAACGCTCCTGGGACACCCGACAGATGTTTTTC. Its translation is CACDTWAGGQRSWDTRQMFF.

As concerns this clone: A much bigger clone sits one base away, suggesting this may be a read error. Other DNA sequences in this specimen translate into the identical CDR3. The chain has TRDV2 and TRDJ1; no reliable D call. The CDR3 has 15 residues. Germline V CDR1 and CDR2: GEAIGNYY, EKD. The CDR3 region has the DNA TGTGCCTGCGACACCCTCGTCAGTTCCACCGATAAACTCATCTTT. Translated: CACDTLVSSTDKLIF.

This clone is labeled as large (0.1 to 1%). The chain couples TRDV1 to TRDJ2; D remains ambiguous. V lost 3 bases, J lost 0 bases, and 11 bases lay in between. There are 16 residues in the CDR3. Per the germline V gene, CDR1 is TSWWSYY and CDR2 is QGS. The CDR3 nucleotides read TGTGCTCTTGGGGACGTCGTGCTTGCTTTGACAGCACAACTCTTCTTT. Translated: CALGDVVLALTAQLFF.

By frequency in the sample, this clone is medium-sized. The same CDR3 also results from other DNA sequences found in this sample. The J gene is TRDJ3, the V gene TRDV2; D is uncertain. The CDR3 is 16 residues long. Germline loops: CDR1 GEAIGNYY, CDR2 EKD. Trimming stripped 3 bases from V and 0 bases from J, with 8 bases between. In nucleotides, the CDR3 is TGTGCCTGTGACCTTATTTCCTCCTGGGACACCCGACAGATGTTTTTC. This sequence encodes CACDLISSWDTRQMFF.

Concerning this clone itself: Given a far larger clone just one base away, this is likely a sequencing read error. The chain links TRDV2 to TRDJ1; 10 bases are a match to TRDD3. Germline V gene lookup returns CDR1 GEAIGNYY and CDR2 EKD. The CDR3 contains 15 residues. CDR3 loop: CACVTGGIRADKLIF. The DNA for the CDR3 is TGTGCCTGTGTCACCGGGGGGATACGCGCCGATAAACTCATCTTT.

This clone qualifies as medium-sized. Within the sample, other DNA sequences also encode this same CDR3. The V and J genes are TRDV3 and TRDJ1; 12 bases map to TRDD3. The CDR3 is made up of 20 amino acids. Germline-derived CDR1 and CDR2 are TVYSNPD and GDNSRS (reference sequence). V lost 3 bases to trimming and J lost 0 bases; unmatched junction nucleotides: 20. CDR3 coding DNA: TGTGCCTTGGGGGGGGATTCCCCTGGGGGATACGCGGTTTACACCGATAAACTCATCTTT. Translated: CALGGDSPGGYAVYTDKLIF.

For this clone: With a far larger clone one base away, a read error is the likely cause. At the DNA level, this CDR3 is encoded by other sequences in the same sample as well. The chain links TRDV2 to TRDJ1; 7 bases map to TRDD3. The J segment lost 3 bases and the V segment lost 1 base, leaving 31 bases of the junction unmatched. Germline CDR1 reads GEAIGNYY; CDR2 reads EKD. The CDR3 spans 23 residues. This CDR3 reads CACDTLRSSIPSTGDSGPDKLIF. The CDR3 DNA is TGTGCCTGTGACACTCTCCGGTCGTCTATCCCCAGTACTGGGGATTCAGGTCCCGATAAACTCATCTTT.

This clone was detected ten times or more. The V and J genes are TRDV2 and TRDJ1; 7 positions agree with TRDD3. Unmatched junction bases numbered 17, after V lost 0 bases and J lost 2 bases. Germline V CDR1 and CDR2: GEAIGNYY, EKD. The CDR3 loop spans 19 amino acids. CDR3 coding DNA: TGTGCCTGTGACACCATTCCCAGTACTGGGGTCGAAAGGACCGATAAACTCATCTTT. It codes for CACDTIPSTGVERTDKLIF.

Concerning this clone itself: A far larger clone differs by one base, so this is likely a read error. The same CDR3 can be traced to other DNA sequences in this sample. V gene TRDV2 combines with J gene TRDJ1; no firm D call. Germline assignment: CDR1 GEAIGNYY and CDR2 EKD. This CDR3 comprises 19 residues. V was clipped by 1 base and J by 2 bases, with 25 bases between them. The CDR3 loop reads CACDTVAAGRGRKTDKLIF. For the CDR3, the DNA is TGTGCCTGTGACACGGTCGCGGCCGGGCGAGGGAGGAAGACCGATAAACTCATCTTT.

With regard to this clone: TCRdb's protein, taken from a much larger clone, differs from this DNA's translation at residue 3, likely owing to a read error; the protein displayed comes from the DNA. Here the CDR3 reads CARDTVLGDTKGHTDKLIF. CDR3 bases: TGTGCCCGTGACACTGTTCTGGGGGATACGAAGGGCCACACCGATAAACTCATCTTT. The chain uses TRDV2 and TRDJ1, with 12 bases lining up with TRDD3. Germline-derived CDR1 and CDR2 are GEAIGNYY and EKD. This CDR3 spans 19 amino acids.

As concerns this clone: A far larger clone differs by one base, so this is likely a read error. The genes are TRDV2 and TRDJ1; 7 bases fit TRDD3. The CDR3 is 16 residues long. Germline assignment: CDR1 GEAIGNYY and CDR2 EKD. For the CDR3, the DNA is TGTGCCTGTGACATGGTGGGGGACAAATACACCGATAAACCCATCTTT. Amino acids: CACDMVGDKYTDKPIF.

This clone has just a few counts. TCRdb attributes to this sequence the protein of a much larger clone, which differs from the DNA translation at residue 5; a read error is likely, and the protein displayed is translated from the DNA. The chain couples TRDV2 to TRDJ1; 9 positions agree with TRDD3. The CDR3 consists of 17 residues. CDR1 GEAIGNYY and CDR2 EKD come from the germline V gene. Trimming took 1 base from V and 2 from J; bases not matched to a gene: 10. The DNA of the CDR3 is TGTGCCTGTGACACGGTTAGAGACTGGGGGACGACCGATAAACTCATCTTT. Protein: CACDTVRDWGTTDKLIF.

As for this clone: TCRdb has a much larger clone's protein, which differs at residue 11 from the translation of this DNA, likely because of a read error; what is shown is the protein translated from the DNA. The genes are TRDV2 and TRDJ3; 8 nucleotides align to TRDD3. The CDR3 has 19 residues. Trimming cost V 3 bases and J 2 bases; bases outside gene matches: 11. CDR1 and CDR2 (germline): GEAIGNYY, EKD. As DNA, the CDR3 is TGTGCCTGTGACGAGACTGGGGGTTCCAAGGCCTGGGACACCCGACAGATGTTTTTC. Translating gives CACDETGGSKAWDTRQMFF.

The V call is TRAV29/DV5, the J call TRDJ1, with TRDD3 as a possible D gene (7 bases). CDR3 length: 21 amino acids. Germline values: CDR1 NSMFDY, CDR2 ISSIKDK. With 2 bases removed from V and 2 bases from J, the gap between germline ends came to 34 bases. The CDR3 coding sequence is TGTGCAGCAAGGCTCCTACGAGTCCTGGGGGCAGAACCTGATACGACCGATAAACTCATCTTT. This codes for CAARLLRVLGAEPDTTDKLIF.

This clone is large by share. The same CDR3 arises from other DNA sequences in this sample as well. The chain links TRDV2 to TRDJ1; 11 bases are shared with TRDD3. J was trimmed by 0 bases and V by 0 bases; bases with no gene match: 14. Germline V CDR1 and CDR2: GEAIGNYY, EKD. This CDR3 has 20 residues. CDR3 DNA: TGTGCCTGTGACACCGTGTCTGTTGGGGGATACGGTCTGTACACCGATAAACTCATCTTT. It is translated as CACDTVSVGGYGLYTDKLIF.

This clone showed up just a few times. This sequence is one base from a far larger clone and is likely a read error. The J gene is TRDJ1, the V gene TRDV2; TRDD3 matches at 12 bases. The CDR3 totals 19 residues. CDR1 is GEAIGNYY, CDR2 EKD, per germline. The CDR3 DNA reads as TGTGCCTGTGACACCATTCTACTGGGGGATACAGAAGGGACGGGTAAACCCATCTTT. This codes for CACDTILLGDTEGTGKPIF.

This clone was observed a handful of times. Only one base separates this from a far larger clonotype, so it likely reflects a read error. V is TRDV2 and J is TRDJ1; TRDD3 aligns across 10 bases. The V gene end was trimmed by 3 bases and the J gene end by 3 bases; junction bases not matched to a gene: 24. This CDR3 region has 21 residues. Germline V lookup: CDR1 GEAIGNYY, CDR2 EKD. This CDR3 reads CACDAVGSTGGFRVEADKLIF. In nucleotides, the CDR3 is TGTGCCTGTGACGCTGTGGGGAGTACTGGGGGATTTCGGGTCGAGGCCGATAAACTCATCTTT.

With regard to this clone: The protein that TCRdb holds for this DNA derives from a much larger clone and differs from the translated DNA at residue 5, which likely indicates a read error; the protein shown here is translated from the DNA. CDR3 protein: CACDRLVRTGGLKITDKLIF. CDR3 nucleotide sequence: TGTGCCTGTGACCGGCTCGTGCGTACTGGGGGCCTCAAGATCACCGATAAACTCATCTTT. V is TRDV2 and J is TRDJ1; 8 bases are a match to TRDD3. The CDR3 length is 20 residues. Germline loops: CDR1 GEAIGNYY, CDR2 EKD. After removal of 3 bases from V and 1 base from J, the junction contained 21 bases not matched to a gene.